This is a list of T cell receptor beta chains from one sample in a study of early T cells in non-severe SARS-CoV-2 infection. TCRdb independently ran MiXCR on the 5' RACE reads; one entry per CDR3 protein. The profile shows tens of thousands of distinct CDR3 sequences, roughly 15% of them singletons. Specimen: whole blood, collected at baseline. Receptor source: an adult who was a healthcare worker with PCR-confirmed SARS-CoV-2 infection or an uninfected control (not recorded which). CDR3s include the opening cysteine and the closing phenylalanine or tryptophan. Each record gives: J gene, clone size, V gene, D gene, CDR3 DNA, CDR3 protein. A D gene is named only where the DNA matches it firmly. Not all rows give a size; the values are once, few, many and, for expanded clones, a class.

TRBJ2-1	few	TRBV20-1	-	TGCAGTGCTATGTCGGTGAGCTCCTACAATGAGCAGTTCTTC	CSAMSVSSYNEQFF
TRBJ2-2	-	TRBV20-1	-	TGCAGTGCTAGGCAGGGGTTAACCACCGGGGAGCTGTTTTTT	CSARQGLTTGELFF
TRBJ1-5	many	TRBV12-3/TRBV12-4	-	TGTGCCAGCAGTTTAGGGAGCAGGGATCAGCCCCAGCATTTT	CASSLGSRDQPQHF
TRBJ2-1	many	TRBV24-1	-	TGTGCCACCAGTGAAACAGATACCAATGAGCAGTTCTTC	CATSETDTNEQFF
TRBJ1-1	-	TRBV7-2	TRBD1	TGTGCCAGCAGCTCGTCCCGGGACAGGGTTATGAACACTGAAGCTTTCTTT	CASSSSRDRVMNTEAFF
TRBJ2-7	many	TRBV12-3/TRBV12-4	-	TGTGCCAGCAGCCTCGTGGACAGCGACGGCTACGAGCAGTACTTC	CASSLVDSDGYEQYF
TRBJ2-3	-	TRBV5-1	TRBD2	TGCGCCAGCAGCTTGGAGAGGGAGGGTGCAGATACGCAGTATTTT	CASSLEREGADTQYF
TRBJ2-7	many	TRBV20-1	-	TGCAGTGCTAGACCGGACAGTAACTCCTACGAGCAGTACTTC	CSARPDSNSYEQYF
TRBJ1-6	-	TRBV27	TRBD1	TGTGCCAGCAGCCTAGCTCAGGTGACAGGGAGCTATAATTCACCCCTCCACTTT	CASSLAQVTGSYNSPLHF
TRBJ2-3	-	TRBV20-1	TRBD2	TGCAGTGCTAGAGGGACTAGCGGGGGATACACAGATACGCAGTATTTT	CSARGTSGGYTDTQYF
TRBJ2-5	-	TRBV28	TRBD2	TGTGCCAGCAGTCCCATAGCGGGAGAGGTGAAGACCCAGTACTTC	CASSPIAGEVKTQYF
TRBJ2-1	many	TRBV15	-	TGTGCCACCAGCGGCTACCGGCTGGTTGACAATGAGCAGTTCTTC	CATSGYRLVDNEQFF
TRBJ1-4	few	TRBV5-4	-	TGTGCCAGCAGCCGGGCGGGGGCAACTAATGAAAAACTGTTTTTT	CASSRAGATNEKLFF
TRBJ2-3	-	TRBV14	-	TGTGCCAGCAGCCGGCTGGGTTCGGTTGATACGCAGTATTTT	CASSRLGSVDTQYF
TRBJ2-2	-	TRBV2	-	TGTGCCAGCAGGGGGAAGGACCCGAACACCGGGGAGCTGTTTTTT	CASRGKDPNTGELFF
TRBJ2-7	-	TRBV7-2	TRBD2	TGTGCCAGCAGCTTAAAGGCTAGCGGCTACGAGCAGTACTTC	CASSLKASGYEQYF
TRBJ2-1	few	TRBV28	TRBD2	TGTGCCAGCAGTTTACTAGCGGGAGTACGGGAGCAGTTCTTC	CASSLLAGVREQFF
TRBJ2-1	-	TRBV7-2	-	TGTGCCAGCAGCCTAGCTGGGGGGTTTAATGAGCAGTTCTTC	CASSLAGGFNEQFF
TRBJ1-1	few	TRBV12-3/TRBV12-4	TRBD1	TGTGCCAGCCGGGACAGGGTCCAGGACACTGAAGCTTTCTTT	CASRDRVQDTEAFF
TRBJ2-5	-	TRBV7-9	-	TGTGCCAGCGGGTTTAAACAAGAGACCCAGTACTTC	CASGFKQETQYF
TRBJ2-3	-	TRBV12-3/TRBV12-4	TRBD2	TGTGCCAGCAGTTTAAGGGCTAGCGGGGGAGATACGCAGTATTTT	CASSLRASGGDTQYF
TRBJ1-5	few	TRBV6-1	TRBD1	TGTGCCAGCAGTACGACAGGGGGACGCAATCAGCCCCAGCATTTT	CASSTTGGRNQPQHF
TRBJ1-1	few	TRBV20-1	TRBD1	TGCAGTGCTAGAAAGACAGGGGCATTCACTGAAGCTTTCTTT	CSARKTGAFTEAFF
TRBJ2-2	-	TRBV4-1	TRBD2	TGCGCCAGCAGCTTTCCCCCTCGACTAGCGGGGGGGCTAAGCACCGGGGAGCTGTTTTTT	CASSFPPRLAGGLSTGELFF
TRBJ1-1	few	TRBV6-5	-	TGTGCCAGCAGTTGGACAGCTAATCTCGAAGCTGAAGCTTTCTTT	CASSWTANLEAEAFF
TRBJ1-6	many	TRBV6-6	-	TGTGCCAGCAGTTCTTTTCAGGGGATAAGTTCACCCCTCCACTTT	CASSSFQGISSPLHF
TRBJ2-2	few	TRBV5-1	-	TGCGCCAGCACCCCCTTCGGGGTGTCCACCGGGGAGCTGTTTTTT	CASTPFGVSTGELFF
TRBJ2-3	few	TRBV9	TRBD1	TGTGCCAGCAGCGTCCAGACAGGGGGCATGGATACGCAGTATTTT	CASSVQTGGMDTQYF
TRBJ2-1	few	TRBV7-9	TRBD2	TGTGCCAGCAGCCCGGGACTAGCGGGCGAGGGGGAGCAGTTCTTC	CASSPGLAGEGEQFF
TRBJ2-2	-	TRBV20-1	-	TGCAGTGCTAGAGACGGTCACTCGAACACCGGGGAGCTGTTTTTT	CSARDGHSNTGELFF
TRBJ2-7	-	TRBV19	-	TGTGCCAGTAGTATAGCCGGGGGCGACACCTACGAGCAGTACTTC	CASSIAGGDTYEQYF